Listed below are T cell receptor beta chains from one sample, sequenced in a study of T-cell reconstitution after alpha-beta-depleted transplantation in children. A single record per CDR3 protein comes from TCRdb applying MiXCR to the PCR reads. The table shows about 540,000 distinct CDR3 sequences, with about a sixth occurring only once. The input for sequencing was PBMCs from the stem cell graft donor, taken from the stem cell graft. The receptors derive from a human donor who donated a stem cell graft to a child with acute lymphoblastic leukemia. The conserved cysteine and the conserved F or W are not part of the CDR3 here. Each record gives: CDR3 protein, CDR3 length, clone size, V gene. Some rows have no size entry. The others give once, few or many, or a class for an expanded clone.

CDR3 protein: ASSQGGSEGR; CDR3 length: 10; clone size: -; V gene: TRBV3-1
CDR3 protein: ASSLKATYEQY; CDR3 length: 11; clone size: few; V gene: TRBV7-4
CDR3 protein: ATSDWDSTDTQY; CDR3 length: 12; clone size: -; V gene: TRBV24-1
CDR3 protein: ASSQSPGQGLYEQY; CDR3 length: 14; clone size: -; V gene: TRBV14
CDR3 protein: ASSLYDTDTQY; CDR3 length: 11; clone size: few; V gene: TRBV27
CDR3 protein: ASSPLKDEQF; CDR3 length: 10; clone size: -; V gene: TRBV18
CDR3 protein: ASSLYSTGELF; CDR3 length: 11; clone size: few; V gene: TRBV7-3
CDR3 protein: SVRLAYEQY; CDR3 length: 9; clone size: -; V gene: TRBV29-1
CDR3 protein: SVEEQGYGYT; CDR3 length: 10; clone size: -; V gene: TRBV29-1
CDR3 protein: SAGGLAGDSYNEQF; CDR3 length: 14; clone size: few; V gene: TRBV20-1
CDR3 protein: ASTLAIPGTSVETQY; CDR3 length: 15; clone size: few; V gene: TRBV12-3/TRBV12-4
CDR3 protein: ASSESQGRAEAF; CDR3 length: 12; clone size: few; V gene: TRBV25-1
CDR3 protein: ASSLVQRVVNQPQH; CDR3 length: 14; clone size: few; V gene: TRBV7-8
CDR3 protein: ATSRVGATQY; CDR3 length: 10; clone size: -; V gene: TRBV15
CDR3 protein: ASSLDSIGLEQF; CDR3 length: 12; clone size: -; V gene: TRBV5-1
CDR3 protein: ASSPREFYNEQF; CDR3 length: 12; clone size: few; V gene: TRBV5-1